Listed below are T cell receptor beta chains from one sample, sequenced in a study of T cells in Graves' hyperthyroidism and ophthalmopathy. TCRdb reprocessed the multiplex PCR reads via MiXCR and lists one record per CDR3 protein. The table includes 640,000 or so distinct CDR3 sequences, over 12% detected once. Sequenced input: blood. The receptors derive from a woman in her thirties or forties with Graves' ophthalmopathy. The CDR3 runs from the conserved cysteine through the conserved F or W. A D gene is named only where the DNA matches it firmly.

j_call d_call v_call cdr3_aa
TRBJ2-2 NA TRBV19 CASSTWERRTGELFF
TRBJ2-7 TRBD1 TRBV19 CASRGTGEDEQYF
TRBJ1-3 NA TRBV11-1 CASSLYHSGNTIYF
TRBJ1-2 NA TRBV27 CASRPELYGYTF
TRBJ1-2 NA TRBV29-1 CSVVQGGSGYTF
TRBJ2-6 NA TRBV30 CAWSREAGANVLTF
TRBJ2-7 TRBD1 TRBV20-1 CSANKGASYEQYF
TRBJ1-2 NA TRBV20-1 CSARGTAILYNYGYTF
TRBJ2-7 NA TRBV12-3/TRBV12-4 CASSWEGFRTYEQYF
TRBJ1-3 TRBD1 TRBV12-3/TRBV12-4 CASSLGDRVHF
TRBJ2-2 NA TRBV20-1 CSARLSGAGELFF
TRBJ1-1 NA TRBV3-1 CASSQGGADIGDVDTEAFF
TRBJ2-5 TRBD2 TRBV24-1 CATSEPQGGRETQYF
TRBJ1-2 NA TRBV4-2 CASSQERQVAGYTF
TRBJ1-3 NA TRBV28 CASSTYTNRGNTIYF
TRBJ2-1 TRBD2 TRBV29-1 CSVTGTTTYNEQFF
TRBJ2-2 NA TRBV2 CASSVGLSGGELFF
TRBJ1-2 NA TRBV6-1 CASSQERGYTF
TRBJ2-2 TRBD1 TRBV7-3 CASSTRTGSTGELFF
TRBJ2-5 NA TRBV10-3 CAISEAHYGQETQYF
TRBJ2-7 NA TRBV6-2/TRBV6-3 CASNPQGWYYEQYF
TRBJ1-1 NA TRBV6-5 CASSYGLGGNTEAFF
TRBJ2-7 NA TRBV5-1 CASSSDNAYEQYF
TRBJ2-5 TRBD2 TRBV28 CASSDPASGRETQYF
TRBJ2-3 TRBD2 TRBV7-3 CASSLTPSGSRDTQYF
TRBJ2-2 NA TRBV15 CATSRDSPTGELFF
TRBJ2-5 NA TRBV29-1 CSDSLFGAKETQYF
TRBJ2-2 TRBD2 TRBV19 CASSNPGTRSGTGELFF
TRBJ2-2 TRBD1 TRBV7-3 CASSSPGQGAPDTGELFF
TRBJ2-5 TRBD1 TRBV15 CATSQRTGVGQETQYF
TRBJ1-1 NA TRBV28 CASSPPDRRKSNTEAFF
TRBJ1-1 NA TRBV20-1 CSAARQRIAFF
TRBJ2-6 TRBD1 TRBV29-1 CSVRPGGLGANVLTF
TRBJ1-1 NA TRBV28 CASISSGEAFF
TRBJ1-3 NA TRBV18 CASSPLSGGTSSGNTIYF
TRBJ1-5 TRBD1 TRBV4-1 CASSHGTGTNQPQHF
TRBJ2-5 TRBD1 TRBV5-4 CASSVDRGETQYF
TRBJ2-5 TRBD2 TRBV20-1 CSARALRGSGRRETQYF
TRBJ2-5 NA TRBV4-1 CASSYIMGETQYF
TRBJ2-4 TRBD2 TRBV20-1 CSASAGGGRVSEDIQYF
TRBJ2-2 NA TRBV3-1 CASSRQNTGELFF
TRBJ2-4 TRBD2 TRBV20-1 CSPSSGLLNIQYF
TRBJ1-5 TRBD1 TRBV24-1 CATSDDRVGQPQHF
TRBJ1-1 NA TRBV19 CASSIESGTSNTEAFF
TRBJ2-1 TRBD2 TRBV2 CASSRLAGESKFF
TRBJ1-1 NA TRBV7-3 CASSLLGVGATEAFF
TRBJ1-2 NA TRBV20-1 CSATGRNYGYTF
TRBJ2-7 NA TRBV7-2 CASSLKTIGEQYF
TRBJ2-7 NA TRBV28 CASSSPTHSIHYEQYF
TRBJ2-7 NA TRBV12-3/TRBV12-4 CASSPPGLFYEQYF
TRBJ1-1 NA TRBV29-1 CSVEGADRNTEAFF
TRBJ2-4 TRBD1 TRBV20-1 CSARTVGQVWGNIQYF
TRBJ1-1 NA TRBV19 CASSPRLGEAFF
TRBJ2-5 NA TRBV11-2 CASSLEIGETQYF
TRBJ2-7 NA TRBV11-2 CASAQQMGHSLASSYEQHF